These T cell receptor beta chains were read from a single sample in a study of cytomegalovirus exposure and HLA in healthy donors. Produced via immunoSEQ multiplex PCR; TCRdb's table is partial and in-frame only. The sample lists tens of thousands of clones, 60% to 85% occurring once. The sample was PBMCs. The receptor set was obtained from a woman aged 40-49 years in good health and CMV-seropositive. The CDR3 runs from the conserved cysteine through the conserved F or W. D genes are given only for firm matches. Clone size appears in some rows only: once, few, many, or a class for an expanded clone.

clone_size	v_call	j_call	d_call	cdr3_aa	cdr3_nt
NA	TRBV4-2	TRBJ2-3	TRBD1	CASSQESLTGSSTDTQYF	TGTGCCAGCAGCCAAGAAAGCCTGACAGGGTCTAGCACAGATACGCAGTATTTT
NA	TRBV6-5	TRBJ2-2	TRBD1	CASSQGQGPLMLLFF	TGTGCCAGCAGTCAGGGACAGGGCCCCTTGATGTTGCTGTTTTTT
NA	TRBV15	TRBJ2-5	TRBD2	CATSRVGGRAAEVGTQYF	TGTGCCACCAGCAGAGTTGGCGGGAGGGCCGCGGAGGTAGGGACCCAGTACTTC
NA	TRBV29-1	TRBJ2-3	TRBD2	CSVGRGRAEVDTQYF	TGCAGCGTTGGACGCGGGAGGGCCGAGGTAGATACGCAGTATTTT
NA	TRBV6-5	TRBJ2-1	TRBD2	CASSFERGKNEQFF	TGTGCCAGCAGTTTCGAGCGGGGTAAAAATGAGCAGTTCTTC
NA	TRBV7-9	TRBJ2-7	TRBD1	CASSLLQGMDEQYF	TGTGCCAGCAGCTTACTACAGGGGATGGACGAGCAGTACTTC
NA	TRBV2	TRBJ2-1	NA	CASTGNEQFF	TGTGCCAGCACAGGGAATGAGCAGTTCTTC
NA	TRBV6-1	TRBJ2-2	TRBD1	CASSQGAPDGELFF	TGTGCCAGCAGTCAGGGGGCGCCGGACGGGGAGCTGTTTTTT
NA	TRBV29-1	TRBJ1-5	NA	CSVAGYSNQPQHF	TGCAGCGTTGCAGGGTATAGCAATCAGCCCCAGCATTTT
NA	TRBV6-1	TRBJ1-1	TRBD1	CASSRGTGNTEAFF	TGTGCCAGCAGTAGGGGGACAGGGAACACTGAAGCTTTCTTT
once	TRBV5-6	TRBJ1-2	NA	CASSLRQSIDYGYTF	TGTGCCAGCAGCTTGCGTCAGTCGATCGACTATGGCTACACCTTC
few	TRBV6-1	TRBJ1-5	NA	CASSESSTSMNQPQHF	TGTGCCAGCAGTGAAAGCTCGACAAGCATGAATCAGCCCCAGCATTTT
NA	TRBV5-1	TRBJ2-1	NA	CASSLRGPYNEQFF	TGCGCCAGCAGCTTGCGCGGCCCCTACAATGAGCAGTTCTTC
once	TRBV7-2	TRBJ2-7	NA	CASSFYTGGVYEQYF	TGTGCCAGCAGCTTTTATACAGGGGGGGTCTACGAGCAGTACTTC
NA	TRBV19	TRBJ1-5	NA	CASSIDRRDQPQHF	TGTGCCAGTAGTATAGATCGCAGGGATCAGCCCCAGCATTTT
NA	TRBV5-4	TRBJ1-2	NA	CAGYRVLYGYTF	TGTGCCGGATACAGGGTACTCTATGGCTACACCTTC
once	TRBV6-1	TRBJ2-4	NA	CASSERGGGARKNIQYF	TGTGCCAGCAGTGAACGGGGTGGAGGGGCCCGTAAAAACATTCAGTACTTC
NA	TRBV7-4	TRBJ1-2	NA	CASSGGGRSVSGYTF	TGTGCCAGCAGCGGGGGAGGCAGATCGGTCTCTGGCTACACCTTC
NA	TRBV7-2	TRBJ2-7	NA	CASSLGWTDYEQYF	TGTGCCAGCAGCTTAGGGTGGACAGACTACGAGCAGTACTTC
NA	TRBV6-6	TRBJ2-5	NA	CASKDGGRGETQYF	TGTGCCAGCAAAGACGGAGGGAGGGGGGAGACCCAGTACTTC
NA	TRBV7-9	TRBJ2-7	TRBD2	CASSLPGLAGGVQQYF	TGTGCCAGCAGCTTACCCGGACTAGCGGGGGGCGTACAGCAGTACTTC
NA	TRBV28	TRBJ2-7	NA	CASGAPRLEQYF	TGTGCTTCAGGGGCCCCACGCTTGGAGCAGTACTTC
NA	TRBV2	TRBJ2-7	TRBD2	CASSEGLAVWGSSYEQYF	TGTGCCAGCAGTGAGGGACTAGCGGTGTGGGGAAGCTCCTACGAGCAGTACTTC
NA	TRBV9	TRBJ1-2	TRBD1	CASSGQGNYGYTF	TGTGCCAGCAGCGGACAGGGGAACTATGGCTACACCTTC
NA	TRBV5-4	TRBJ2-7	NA	CASSLKAGTLEQYF	TGTGCCAGCAGCTTGAAAGCGGGCACCCTCGAGCAGTACTTC
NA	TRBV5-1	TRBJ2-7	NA	CASSVGTYSYEQYF	TGCGCCAGCAGTGTCGGGACATACTCCTACGAGCAGTACTTC
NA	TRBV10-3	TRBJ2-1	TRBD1	CAISEPGTKGASYNEQFF	TGTGCCATCAGTGAGCCGGGGACCAAGGGGGCTTCCTACAATGAGCAGTTCTTC
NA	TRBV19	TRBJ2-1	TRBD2	CASSIVGGSSQFF	TGTGCCAGTAGTATAGTCGGCGGGAGTAGTCAGTTCTTC
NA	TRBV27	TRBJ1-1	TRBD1	CASRTRDRGRNTEAFF	TGTGCCAGCAGAACCCGGGACAGGGGGCGGAACACTGAAGCTTTCTTT
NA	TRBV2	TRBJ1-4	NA	CASSPDEKLFF	TGTGCCAGCAGTCCCGATGAAAAACTGTTTTTT
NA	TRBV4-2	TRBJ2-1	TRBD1	CASSQGQGVSSYNEQFF	TGTGCCAGCAGCCAAGGGCAGGGGGTAAGCTCCTACAATGAGCAGTTCTTC
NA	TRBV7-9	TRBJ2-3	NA	CASSSGLSYTDTQYF	TGTGCCAGCAGCTCAGGACTGAGCTACACAGATACGCAGTATTTT
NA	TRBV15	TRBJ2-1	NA	CATSRRLASYNEQFF	TGTGCCACCAGCAGGAGGCTAGCCTCCTACAATGAGCAGTTCTTC
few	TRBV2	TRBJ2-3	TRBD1	CATCRQGAPGDTQYF	TGTGCCACCTGCAGACAGGGGGCGCCGGGAGATACGCAGTATTTT
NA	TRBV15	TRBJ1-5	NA	CATSTVTGGNQPQHF	TGTGCCACCAGCACGGTAACGGGAGGCAATCAGCCCCAGCATTTT
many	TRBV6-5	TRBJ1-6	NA	CASSYPNSGGRSPLHF	TGTGCCAGCAGTTACCCAAATTCCGGGGGGCGTTCACCCCTCCACTTT
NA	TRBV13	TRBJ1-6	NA	CASSPTNEPLHF	TGTGCCAGCAGCCCAACTAACGAACCCCTCCACTTT
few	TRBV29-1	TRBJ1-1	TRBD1	CSVRGQGGPNTEAFF	TGCAGCGTCAGGGGACAGGGAGGGCCGAACACTGAAGCTTTCTTT
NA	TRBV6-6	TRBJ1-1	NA	CASSSPQMNTEAFF	TGTGCCAGCAGTTCACCACAGATGAACACTGAAGCTTTCTTT
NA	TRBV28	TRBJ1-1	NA	CASSDLPSGVYMNTEAFF	TGTGCCAGCAGCGACCTACCTTCAGGGGTATACATGAACACTGAAGCTTTCTTT
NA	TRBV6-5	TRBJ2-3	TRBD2	CASSSGTSGSDTQYF	TGTGCCAGCAGTTCAGGGACTAGCGGGAGTGATACGCAGTATTTT
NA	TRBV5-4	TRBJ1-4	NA	CASSLTRGSLQGEKLFF	TGTGCCAGCAGCTTAACGCGGGGAAGCCTTCAGGGCGAAAAACTGTTTTTT
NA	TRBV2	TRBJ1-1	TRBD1	CASRAYRGGTEAFF	TGTGCCAGCAGGGCCTACAGGGGAGGAACTGAAGCTTTCTTT
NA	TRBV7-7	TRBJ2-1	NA	CASSLAVASEQFF	TGTGCCAGCAGCTTAGCGGTGGCCTCGGAGCAGTTCTTC
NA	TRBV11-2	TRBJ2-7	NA	CASSVQGYEQYF	TGTGCCAGCAGCGTTCAGGGTTACGAGCAGTACTTC
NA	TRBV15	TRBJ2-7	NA	CATSSGLAYEQYF	TGTGCCACCAGCAGCGGGTTAGCCTACGAGCAGTACTTC
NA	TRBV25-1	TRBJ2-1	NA	CASSDPGQEQFF	TGTGCCAGCAGTGACCCGGGACAAGAGCAGTTCTTC
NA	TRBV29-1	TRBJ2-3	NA	CSVVSVTDTQYF	TGCAGCGTTGTGAGCGTCACAGATACGCAGTATTTT
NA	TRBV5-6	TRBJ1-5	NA	CASSPRGSNQPQHF	TGTGCCAGCAGCCCTCGGGGTAGCAATCAGCCCCAGCATTTT
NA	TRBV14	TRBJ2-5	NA	CASSQVGATRETQYF	TGTGCCAGCAGCCAAGTTGGGGCTACCAGGGAGACCCAGTACTTC
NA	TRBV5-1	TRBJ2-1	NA	CASSPGGDRAHEQFF	TGCGCCAGCAGCCCGGGAGGGGACAGGGCCCATGAGCAGTTCTTC
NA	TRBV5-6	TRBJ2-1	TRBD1	CASSLEQGVSSSYNEQFF	TGTGCCAGCAGCTTGGAACAGGGGGTTTCGAGCTCCTACAATGAGCAGTTCTTC
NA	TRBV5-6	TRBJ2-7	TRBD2	CASSLWASGGTYEQYF	TGTGCCAGCAGCTTGTGGGCTAGCGGGGGCACCTACGAGCAGTACTTC
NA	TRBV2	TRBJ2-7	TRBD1	CASRAMGQGFNEQYF	TGTGCCAGCAGGGCTATGGGACAGGGATTCAACGAGCAGTACTTC
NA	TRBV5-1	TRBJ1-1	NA	CASSLSRQGITEAFF	TGCGCCAGCAGCTTGTCCAGGCAGGGGATTACTGAAGCTTTCTTT
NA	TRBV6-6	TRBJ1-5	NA	CASRQQGFSNQPQHF	TGTGCCAGCAGACAACAGGGATTTAGCAATCAGCCCCAGCATTTT
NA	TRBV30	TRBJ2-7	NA	CAWIEPGSHEQYF	TGTGCCTGGATAGAGCCAGGGTCGCACGAGCAGTACTTC
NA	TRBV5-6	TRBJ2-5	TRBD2	CASSRGGLGETQYF	TGTGCCAGCAGCCGGGGGGGCCTGGGAGAGACCCAGTACTTC
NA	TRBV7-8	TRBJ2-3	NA	CASSPRPPDTQYF	TGTGCCAGCAGCCCGAGGCCCCCAGATACGCAGTATTTT
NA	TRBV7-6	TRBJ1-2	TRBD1	CASSLRTGDGYTF	TGTGCCAGCAGCCTACGGACAGGGGATGGCTACACCTTC